This is a list of T cell receptor beta chains from one sample in a study of T-cell memory formation after mild COVID-19. TCRdb independently ran MiXCR on the 5' RACE reads; one entry per CDR3 protein. The repertoire holds hundreds of thousands of distinct CDR3 sequences, with about a fifth as singletons. Material for sequencing was PBMCs or a T cell subset sorted from them (not recorded which). The receptors originated from an adult woman who had mild COVID-19 (a few samples of this study predate the infection). Cell type and time point are not known. Each CDR3 is given with its conserved first and last residue. The order of the fields is V gene, clone size, D gene, J gene, CDR3 protein, CDR3 DNA. The D gene is left open where the match is weak. Clone size is stated in some rows and not others, as once, few, many or a class when expanded.

v_call: TRBV5-4; clone_size: .; d_call: TRBD1; j_call: TRBJ2-1; cdr3_aa: CASSTSGQVKNEQFF; cdr3_nt: TGTGCCAGCAGCACCTCGGGACAGGTGAAGAATGAGCAGTTCTTC
v_call: TRBV19; clone_size: .; d_call: .; j_call: TRBJ2-1; cdr3_aa: CASSPRGQLFSYNEQFF; cdr3_nt: TGTGCCAGTAGTCCCCGTGGACAGCTCTTCTCCTACAATGAGCAGTTCTTC
v_call: TRBV9; clone_size: few; d_call: TRBD1; j_call: TRBJ1-3; cdr3_aa: CASSKGTGQAGNTIYF; cdr3_nt: TGTGCCAGCAGCAAAGGGACAGGCCAAGCTGGAAACACCATATATTTT
v_call: TRBV4-1; clone_size: .; d_call: TRBD1; j_call: TRBJ1-4; cdr3_aa: CASSQVRSRDRGRREKLFF; cdr3_nt: TGCGCCAGCAGCCAAGTAAGGTCCCGGGACAGGGGACGGCGCGAAAAACTGTTTTTT
v_call: TRBV28; clone_size: many; d_call: TRBD2; j_call: TRBJ2-7; cdr3_aa: CASSFQGGSYEQYF; cdr3_nt: TGTGCCAGCAGTTTCCAGGGAGGGTCCTACGAGCAGTACTTC
v_call: TRBV20-1; clone_size: few; d_call: TRBD2; j_call: TRBJ2-1; cdr3_aa: CSAPSGRAENEQFF; cdr3_nt: TGCAGTGCCCCTAGCGGGAGGGCCGAAAATGAGCAGTTCTTC
v_call: TRBV12-3/TRBV12-4; clone_size: .; d_call: .; j_call: TRBJ2-2; cdr3_aa: CASSPGTTITGELFF; cdr3_nt: TGTGCCAGCAGCCCCGGGACAACGATCACCGGGGAGCTGTTTTTT
v_call: TRBV9; clone_size: few; d_call: .; j_call: TRBJ2-2; cdr3_aa: CASSVASGGAGELFF; cdr3_nt: TGTGCCAGCAGCGTAGCCTCAGGGGGGGCCGGGGAGCTGTTTTTT
v_call: TRBV7-8; clone_size: few; d_call: .; j_call: TRBJ2-1; cdr3_aa: CASSLIRREQFF; cdr3_nt: TGTGCCAGCAGCTTAATTAGACGTGAGCAGTTCTTC
v_call: TRBV27; clone_size: .; d_call: TRBD2; j_call: TRBJ2-7; cdr3_aa: CASSLRKLAGVDEQYF; cdr3_nt: TGTGCCAGCAGCCTCAGAAAACTAGCGGGGGTGGACGAGCAGTACTTC
v_call: TRBV7-9; clone_size: few; d_call: TRBD1; j_call: TRBJ1-1; cdr3_aa: CASTLSGQRSNTEAFF; cdr3_nt: TGTGCCAGCACCTTATCGGGACAGAGAAGTAACACTGAAGCTTTCTTT
v_call: TRBV27; clone_size: .; d_call: TRBD1; j_call: TRBJ2-7; cdr3_aa: CASSLLDRAGYEQYF; cdr3_nt: TGTGCCAGCAGTTTACTGGACAGGGCTGGGTACGAGCAGTACTTC
v_call: TRBV4-2; clone_size: .; d_call: .; j_call: TRBJ2-1; cdr3_aa: CASRPGLSYNEQFF; cdr3_nt: TGTGCCAGCAGACCGGGGCTATCCTACAATGAGCAGTTCTTC
v_call: TRBV5-6; clone_size: .; d_call: .; j_call: TRBJ1-1; cdr3_aa: CASSSYSSDSEAFF; cdr3_nt: TGTGCCAGCAGCTCATACAGCTCTGACTCTGAAGCTTTCTTT
v_call: TRBV4-1; clone_size: .; d_call: .; j_call: TRBJ2-1; cdr3_aa: CASSQDPTSNEQFF; cdr3_nt: TGCGCCAGCAGCCAAGATCCAACCTCCAATGAGCAGTTCTTC
v_call: TRBV29-1; clone_size: .; d_call: TRBD2; j_call: TRBJ2-7; cdr3_aa: CSIVSGGDYEQYF; cdr3_nt: TGCAGCATCGTGTCCGGGGGGGACTACGAGCAGTACTTC
v_call: TRBV6-2/TRBV6-3; clone_size: .; d_call: .; j_call: TRBJ2-1; cdr3_aa: CASSLQGTYNEQFF; cdr3_nt: TGTGCCAGCAGCCTCCAGGGGACCTACAATGAGCAGTTCTTC
v_call: TRBV7-8; clone_size: few; d_call: TRBD2; j_call: TRBJ2-5; cdr3_aa: CASSLGASGVQETQYF; cdr3_nt: TGTGCCAGCAGCTTAGGCGCTAGCGGGGTACAAGAGACCCAGTACTTC
v_call: TRBV2; clone_size: .; d_call: .; j_call: TRBJ2-7; cdr3_aa: CASSPRWGSYEQYF; cdr3_nt: TGTGCCAGCAGTCCCCGGTGGGGCTCCTACGAGCAGTACTTC
v_call: TRBV7-9; clone_size: .; d_call: .; j_call: TRBJ2-1; cdr3_aa: CASSLVGDGESSYNEQFF; cdr3_nt: TGTGCCAGCAGCTTAGTCGGGGACGGCGAGAGCTCCTACAATGAGCAGTTCTTC
v_call: TRBV20-1; clone_size: few; d_call: .; j_call: TRBJ2-3; cdr3_aa: CSGERISTDTQYF; cdr3_nt: TGCAGTGGGGAGCGGATCAGCACAGATACGCAGTATTTT
v_call: TRBV9; clone_size: few; d_call: .; j_call: TRBJ2-3; cdr3_aa: CASSGPLTGPEASTDTQYF; cdr3_nt: TGTGCCAGCAGCGGACCCCTAACGGGGCCCGAAGCTAGCACAGATACGCAGTATTTT
v_call: TRBV20-1; clone_size: few; d_call: .; j_call: TRBJ1-1; cdr3_aa: CSARGGNTEAFF; cdr3_nt: TGCAGTGCTCGGGGGGGGAACACTGAAGCTTTCTTT
v_call: TRBV10-3; clone_size: .; d_call: .; j_call: TRBJ2-2; cdr3_aa: CAISDHMNTGELFF; cdr3_nt: TGTGCCATCAGTGACCATATGAACACCGGGGAGCTGTTTTTT